A single T cell receptor (beta chain) is shown here with its context. Its specificity is unknown. The data belong to a study of identical twins. Germline CDR1 is SGHTA and CDR2 is FQGNSA. The CDR3 length is 16 residues. The germline V and J ends were trimmed by 5 bases and 6 bases, with 23 bases remaining between them. Study results and limitations: Twin pairs' shared out-of-frame alpha sequences were enriched in low generation probability.

MiXCR, applied by TCRdb to the 5' RACE reads, yields one record per CDR3 protein. The sample has around 670,000 distinct CDR3 sequences; around 5.7% are singletons. Sequencing was carried out using naive T cells sorted from blood. The V gene is TRBV7-2, the J gene TRBJ2-7; tentative D call: TRBD1 (7 bases). This receptor was identified in a man aged 18 to 30 in good health. DNA of the CDR3: TGTGCCAGCAGCCCAAACGCGGGGCAGGGGGGAAGCGAGCAGTACGTC. Its translation: CASSPNAGQGGSEQYV.